These 5 T cell receptor beta chains were all obtained from the same sample, sequenced in a study of cytomegalovirus exposure and HLA in healthy donors. Repertoires were generated with immunoSEQ multiplex PCR, while TCRdb's copy carries only in-frame clones and drops some. The sample holds around 250,000 clones, roughly 90% seen once. The sample taken for sequencing was PBMCs. The source of these receptors is a woman between 18 and 30 years old in good health and CMV-seronegative.

The chain has TRBV5-1 and TRBJ2-7, with a possible D match to TRBD2 (5 bases). Germline lookup yields CDR1 SGHRS and CDR2 YFSETQ. The CDR3 is made up of 13 amino acids. The V and J ends lost 3 bases and 3 bases respectively, with 10 bases between them. CDR3 protein: CASSWEPYYEQYF. The CDR3 DNA reads as TGCGCCAGCAGCTGGGAGCCGTACTACGAGCAGTACTTC.

The genes are TRBV10-2 and TRBJ2-3; 9 nucleotides match TRBD1. The length of the CDR3 is 14 residues. V trimming: 2 bases; J trimming: 5 bases; junction bases outside the gene matches: 2. Germline-derived CDR1 and CDR2 are WSHSY and SAAADI. The CDR3 coding sequence is TGCGCCAGCAGTGAGCCGGACAGGGGAGATACGCAGTATTTT. This encodes CASSEPDRGDTQYF.

This chain links TRBV13 with TRBJ2-2, with 8 bases fitting TRBD1. The J segment lost 1 base and the V segment lost 9 bases, leaving 13 bases of the junction unmatched. Germline CDR1 and CDR2: PRHDT and FYEKMQ (reference sequence). The CDR3 is 17 amino acids. This CDR3 reads CASRDSWTGRNTGELFF. The DNA of the CDR3 is TGTGCCAGTAGGGATTCATGGACAGGGAGGAACACCGGGGAGCTGTTTTTT.

The chain employs TRBV5-1 and TRBJ2-5; no clear D. The CDR3 loop spans 15 amino acids. Looked up from germline, CDR1 is SGHRS and CDR2 is YFSETQ. Trimming stripped 2 bases from V and 1 base from J, with 12 bases between. CDR3: CASSFGGSPQETQYF. The CDR3, as DNA: TGCGCCAGCAGCTTTGGCGGATCGCCCCAAGAGACCCAGTACTTC.

Only a few counts were recorded for this clone. The rearrangement links TRBV11-2 to TRBJ1-6; D is ambiguous. Germline V gene sequence: CDR1 SGHAT, CDR2 FQNNGV. V gave up 6 bases and J gave up 13 bases, with 16 bases separating them. This CDR3 comprises 13 residues. CDR3 bases: TGTGCCAGCAGTCCGAGTACGATTGGTCCCCTCCACTTT. Residues: CASSPSTIGPLHF.